Shown below are 18 T cell receptor beta chains from a single sample sequenced in a study of blood T cell repertoires in COVID-19. Method: immunoSEQ multiplex PCR; TCRdb's copy keeps in-frame clones and lacks some. The table lists 380,000 or so clones, 88% of them singletons. Sample: PBMCs or T cells enriched from blood (not recorded which). These receptors all come from a woman aged 35 to 49 with acute COVID-19.

CDR3 region: CARRKQARLNTEAFF. The CDR3 DNA follows: TGTGCCAGAAGAAAACAGGCGCGCCTGAACACTGAAGCTTTCTTT. The chain has TRBV7-5 and TRBJ1-1; TRBD1 was called by the table and not checked on the DNA. TRBV7-5 is given as a pseudogene. This CDR3 comprises 15 residues.

This chain joins TRBV5-1 and TRBJ1-1; 12 bases match TRBD1. Per germline, CDR1 SGHRS and CDR2 YFSETQ. The junction had 8 bases not matched to a gene; V was cut back by 4 bases and J by 10 bases. This CDR3 has 14 residues. The DNA of the CDR3 is TGCGCCAGCAGCCCGGGACAGGGGGCAGGGGGAGCTTTCTTT. Amino acids: CASSPGQGAGGAFF.

The chain is built from TRBV15 and TRBJ2-1, with D possibly being TRBD1 (6 bases). V dropped 7 bases and J dropped 3 bases, with 10 bases sitting between them. The CDR3 sequence is 13 residues long. Germline loops: CDR1 LNHNV, CDR2 YYDKDF (reference sequence). The CDR3 DNA follows: TGTGCCACCACCCAGGACAGCTACAATGAGCAGTTCTTC. The encoded protein is CATTQDSYNEQFF. Full variable domain (rest looked up from reference TRBV15 and TRBJ2-1): DAMVIQNPRYQVTQFGKPVTLSCSQTLNHNVMYWYQQKSSQAPKLLFHYYDKDFNNEADTPDNFQSRRPNTSFCFLDIRSPGLGDTAMYLCATTQDSYNEQFFGPGTRLTVL.

This chain joins TRBV5-8 and TRBJ1-2; D may be TRBD1 (6 bases). Germline CDR1 reads SGHTS; CDR2 reads YDEGEE. The CDR3 is 16 residues long. V lost 0 bases, J lost 3 bases, and 15 bases lay in between. The CDR3 DNA follows: TGTGCCAGCAGCTTGGGGACAGTGGCTTCAGACTATGGCTACACCTTC. Its translation is CASSLGTVASDYGYTF. Looking up the rest from reference TRBV5-8 and TRBJ1-2 gives the full variable domain: EAGVTQSPTHLIKTRGQQATLRCSPISGHTSVYWYQQALGLGLQFLLWYDEGEERNRGNFPPRFSGRQFPNYSSELNVNALELEDSALYLCASSLGTVASDYGYTFGSGTRLTVV.

J is TRBJ2-3 and V is TRBV5-1; perhaps TRBD1 as D (6 bases). Germline V gene sequence: CDR1 SGHRS, CDR2 YFSETQ. V shed 2 bases and J shed 6 bases, with 10 bases lying between them. The CDR3 is 13 residues long. DNA for the CDR3: TGCGCCAGCAGCTTACTCACAGGGGATACGCAGTATTTT. This encodes CASSLLTGDTQYF.

A few counts support this clone. The chain carries TRBV15 and TRBJ1-5; D unresolved. Trimming stripped 2 bases from V and 7 bases from J, with 6 bases between. Germline V gene lookup returns CDR1 LNHNV and CDR2 YYDKDF (reference sequence). CDR3 length: 12 amino acids. The CDR3: CATSRFPQPQHF. The CDR3 DNA reads as TGTGCCACCAGCAGATTCCCACAGCCCCAGCATTTT. The full variable domain, in which reference TRBV15 and TRBJ1-5 provide the parts outside the CDR3, is DAMVIQNPRYQVTQFGKPVTLSCSQTLNHNVMYWYQQKSSQAPKLLFHYYDKDFNNEADTPDNFQSRRPNTSFCFLDIRSPGLGDTAMYLCATSRFPQPQHFGDGTRLSIL.

The chain has TRBV9 and TRBJ1-3; a weak D match, TRBD1 (5 bases). Germline lookup yields CDR1 SGDLS and CDR2 YYNGEE. The CDR3 covers 12 residues. V lost 9 bases, J lost 6 bases, and 13 bases lay in between. The CDR3 DNA is TGTGCCATCACAGGAAATGAAAACACCATATATTTT. Its protein product is CAITGNENTIYF. Looking up the rest from reference TRBV9 and TRBJ1-3 gives the full variable domain: DSGVTQTPKHLITATGQRVTLRCSPRSGDLSVYWYQQSLDQGLQFLIQYYNGEERAKGNILERFSAQQFPDLHSELNLSSLELGDSALYFCAITGNENTIYFGEGSWLTVV.

The J gene is TRBJ2-6, the V gene TRBV18; no definite D call. Trimming cost V 2 bases and J 0 bases, with 8 bases left between them. This CDR3 spans 16 amino acids. Germline loops: CDR1 KGHSH, CDR2 LQKENI. CDR3 region: CASSPAVSSGANVLTF. Here the CDR3 DNA reads TGTGCCAGCTCACCAGCGGTATCCTCTGGGGCCAACGTCCTGACTTTC.

J is TRBJ2-7 and V is TRBV4-1; the D is unclear. The germline CDR1 and CDR2 sequences are MGHRA and YSYEKL. Trimming cost V 1 base and J 2 bases, with 12 bases left between them. The CDR3 runs 15 residues. In DNA form, the CDR3 reads TGCGCCAGCAGCCAAGTTACTACTTCAACCTACGAGCAGTACTTC. Amino acids: CASSQVTTSTYEQYF.

This clone appeared a few times. The chain recombines TRBV6-6 with TRBJ2-7; possible D gene TRBD1, 6 bases. The CDR3 totals 15 residues. Looked up from germline, CDR1 is MNHNY and CDR2 is SVGAGI (reference sequence). V was trimmed by 2 bases and J by 4 bases, leaving 15 bases between them. CDR3 sequence reads: CASSYRQGNSYEQYF. The CDR3 DNA reads as TGTGCCAGCAGTTACCGGCAGGGGAATTCTTACGAGCAGTACTTC.

This chain links TRBV2 with TRBJ1-4; D ambiguous. V was pared by 0 bases and J by 4 bases, with 9 bases between. Germline V CDR1 and CDR2: SNHLY, FYNNEI. There are 15 residues in the CDR3. CDR3 protein: CASSEALGINEKLFF. The CDR3 DNA is TGTGCCAGCAGTGAAGCGCTCGGGATTAATGAAAAACTGTTTTTT.

The chain has TRBV19 and TRBJ1-4; 7 bases are shared with TRBD1. Looked up from germline, CDR1 is LNHDA and CDR2 is SQIVND (reference sequence). V lost 7 bases, J lost 7 bases, and 9 bases stayed unmatched. The CDR3 extends over 14 amino acids. The CDR3: CASTDRVVGEKLFF. The CDR3 DNA reads as TGTGCCAGTACCGACAGGGTGGTTGGTGAAAAACTGTTTTTT.

The chain links TRBV27 to TRBJ1-5; D is perhaps TRBD1 (5 bases). The CDR3 is 14 amino acids. The germline V and J ends were trimmed by 1 base and 3 bases, with 7 bases remaining between them. The germline CDR1 and CDR2 sequences are MNHEY and SMNVEV (reference sequence). The CDR3 region is CASSLLGDNQPQHF. In nucleotides, the CDR3 is TGTGCCAGCAGTTTATTAGGGGACAATCAGCCCCAGCATTTT.

The chain joins TRBV15 to TRBJ1-6; TRBD1 is a possible D gene (5 bases). Germline V lookup: CDR1 LNHNV, CDR2 YYDKDF (reference sequence). Trimming left V 0 bases short and J 9 bases short, with 9 bases between. This CDR3 is 14 amino acids long. The DNA for the CDR3 is TGTGCCACCAGCAGAGAGGGGGGGGGTTCACCCCTCCACTTT. This gives the protein CATSREGGGSPLHF.

The chain links TRBV11-3 to TRBJ2-1; the D gene is possibly TRBD1 (5 bases). Germline V gene sequence: CDR1 SGHNT, CDR2 YENEEA. CDR3 length equals 15 residues. Trimming shortened V by 1 base and J by 4 bases, and 11 bases separated the two germline ends. Here the CDR3 DNA reads TGTGCCAGCAGCTTAGGACAGAGCCTATACAATGAGCAGTTCTTC. Amino acid sequence: CASSLGQSLYNEQFF. The complete variable domain, with remaining parts taken from reference TRBV11-3 and TRBJ2-1, reads EAGVVQSPRYKIIEKKQPVAFWCNPISGHNTLYWYLQNLGQGPELLIRYENEEAVDDSQLPKDRFSAERLKGVDSTLKIQPAELGDSAVYLCASSLGQSLYNEQFFGPGTRLTVL.

The V gene is TRBV21-1, the J gene TRBJ2-2; the table names TRBD2, a call not compared with the DNA. TRBV21-1 is a documented pseudogene. The CDR3 spans 15 residues. CDR3 amino acids: CASSAGLSNTGELFF. As DNA, the CDR3 is TGTGCCAGCAGCGCAGGACTATCGAACACCGGGGAGCTGTTTTTT.

The genes are TRBV2 and TRBJ1-1; 8 bases are shared with TRBD1. CDR3 size: 14 residues. V was clipped by 7 bases and J by 5 bases; unmatched bases: 9. From germline, CDR1 is SNHLY and CDR2 FYNNEI. CDR3 sequence reads: CASILDRVGTEAFF. As DNA, the CDR3 is TGTGCCAGCATCCTGGACAGGGTGGGAACTGAAGCTTTCTTT.

The rearrangement links TRBV3-1 (or the pseudogene TRBV3-2) to TRBJ1-1, with D maybe TRBD1 (5 bases). The CDR3 has 16 residues. Germline lookup yields CDR1 LGHDT and CDR2 YNNKEL (reference sequence). Deletions cut 1 base from V and 0 bases from J, with 12 bases between. In DNA, the CDR3 is TGTGCCAGCAGCCAAGGGTGGCAGGGCGTGAACACTGAAGCTTTCTTT. Encoded protein: CASSQGWQGVNTEAFF.